This TCR beta chain was profiled in a study of CD8 T cells in Susac syndrome (dated by TCRdb to between 2019 and 2020). General notes on the study: The study used repertoire sequencing to test whether antigen drove CD8+ T cell activation and differentiation in Susac syndrome. The investigation overall reported the following: The TCR sequencing and HLA analysis was acknowledged to have included a relatively small number of individuals.

About this clonotype itself: No antigen is known for it. No much larger clone is present one base from it, and per-base qualities are unavailable.

High-throughput TCR beta sequencing profiled peripheral blood CD8+ and CD4+ T cells from healthy donors, Susac syndrome patients and multiple sclerosis patients. Healthy donors were included as age- and sex-matched controls. Bulk CD8+ and CD4+ T cells were purified by magnetic negative isolation, whereas CD8+ TEMRA cells were enriched by FACS. Blood was drawn into EDTA tubes, processed within 24 hours, and PBMCs were isolated by density gradient centrifugation. PBMCs intended for TCR sequencing were cryopreserved in liquid nitrogen and thawed later in a water bath at 37 degrees C. Purity of sorted or isolated CD4+, CD8+ and CD8+ TEMRA cells was at least 90%. The CDR3 has 11 amino acids, counting the end cysteine and phenylalanine. Only CDR3 DNA remains: 33 bases, in frame from the first base. Sequences MNHEY (CDR1) and SVGEGT (CDR2) are obtained from the germline V gene. Trimming costs V 2 bases and J 5 bases, and their ends lie 3 bases apart.

RNA was extracted with the RNeasy kit and roughly 0.45 to 1 ug was reverse transcribed using random hexamers. TCR beta CDR3 regions were amplified with the immunoSEQ multiplex PCR assay covering 54 Vbeta and 13 Jbeta segments. PCR amplification bias was corrected using a synthetic template baseline for primer optimization and computational correction. The authors processed their data as follows. Reads were annotated to V, D and J genes per IMGT and analyzed with immunoSEQ Analyzer, keeping only productive sequences. Clonality was computed as one minus Shannon entropy normalized by log2 of the number of productive unique sequences. For each patient and control, public and private clones were evaluated among the 100 most prevalent clones. Susac-specific clones were defined as absent from healthy and MS cohorts, some 1,000 published viral clones and other ImmuneACCESS disease sequences. In-frame beta chains were kept once TCRdb had trimmed the public reads at Q25 with fastp and called clones with MiXCR. Rows merge per CDR3 protein into single entries with the most common DNA and genes. Here the V and J calls rest on TCRdb's processing, not on the authors' analysis. This sample gives about 200,000 distinct CDR3 sequences in total; roughly 96% of them show up just once. The top ten hold 0.095% to 0.12% of the sample.

Here the chain combines TRBV6-2 or TRBV6-3 and TRBJ2-5, with the D segment identity uncertain. The receptor was derived from a human donor in good health. Sequenced: CD4+ T cells from PBMCs. The DNA sequence is TGTGCCAGCAGTTACACGGAGACCCAGTACTTC. It translates to CASSYTETQYF.